One TCR beta chain is described in this entry. Its antigen is still unknown. These data originate in a study of cytomegalovirus exposure and HLA in healthy donors. Study-level results: In vitro experiments confirmed that three CMV-associated chains were specific for CMV antigens. Several of the most significant clusters appeared, in a later analysis, to be linked to common viral pathogens. Based on reports, TCR beta sequences accurately predicted HLA-A and HLA-B alleles for most subjects.

The V and J ends lost 6 bases and 3 bases respectively, with 19 bases between them. CDR1 is SGHDT, CDR2 YYEEEE, per germline. This CDR3 has 16 residues. Primers: 60 Vbeta forward and 13 Jbeta reverse. Repertoires were generated with immunoSEQ multiplex PCR, while TCRdb's copy carries only in-frame clones and drops some. Seen here are about 170,000 clones, around 75% observed once, and the top ten hold about 3%. Input material: PBMCs. The rearrangement links TRBV5-6 to TRBJ2-1; perhaps TRBD2 as D (7 bases). The TCR originated in a woman aged 45-65 years in good health and CMV-seropositive. The CDR3 is CASTLGAGTHYNEQFF. CDR3 DNA: TGTGCCAGCACCCTCGGAGCGGGGACACACTACAATGAGCAGTTCTTC.